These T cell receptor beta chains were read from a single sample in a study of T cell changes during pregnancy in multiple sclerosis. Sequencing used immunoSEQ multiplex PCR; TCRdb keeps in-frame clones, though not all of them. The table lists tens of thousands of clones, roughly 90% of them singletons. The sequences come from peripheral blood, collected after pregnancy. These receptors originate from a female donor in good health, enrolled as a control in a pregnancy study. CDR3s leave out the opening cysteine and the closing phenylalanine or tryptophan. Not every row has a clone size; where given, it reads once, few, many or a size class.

CDR3: ATGQARSNTGELF
size: -
V: TRBV15

CDR3: ASSGGGNQPQH
size: -
V: TRBV10-1

CDR3: AWSAPGTGGRETQY
size: -
V: TRBV30

CDR3: ASSEGGVPNSPLH
size: -
V: TRBV19

CDR3: ASSSGGEQF
size: -
V: TRBV6-5

CDR3: ASSPTPGQGTDQPQH
size: -
V: TRBV5-1

CDR3: TTVGLRENTEAF
size: -
V: TRBV29-1

CDR3: SVFREKLF
size: -
V: TRBV29-1

CDR3: ASRNTGTVKGNTIY
size: -
V: TRBV11-3

CDR3: SVEAPQGAGYT
size: -
V: TRBV29-1

CDR3: SVQRGGTGELF
size: -
V: TRBV29-1

CDR3: AWEQGSGQPQH
size: -
V: TRBV30

CDR3: ASSQDLTSGAYNEQF
size: -
V: TRBV4-1

CDR3: ASTEVAGLYNEQF
size: -
V: TRBV7-2

CDR3: ASTPRGLGGNTEAF
size: -
V: TRBV19

CDR3: ASSQRDRV
size: -
V: TRBV28

CDR3: ASGLRGGLTDTQY
size: -
V: TRBV2

CDR3: ASSFVAAITDTQY
size: -
V: TRBV7-2

CDR3: ASSEAGGANQPQH
size: -
V: TRBV6-1

CDR3: ASSWALRETQY
size: -
V: TRBV11-2

CDR3: ASSPPGDYYGYT
size: -
V: TRBV5-4

CDR3: ASSLESGTLYEQY
size: -
V: TRBV6-5

CDR3: AIRGTPSTDTQY
size: -
V: TRBV10-3

CDR3: ASSQELAANEQF
size: -
V: TRBV4-2

CDR3: ASSSRDRSYEQY
size: -
V: TRBV5-1

CDR3: ATEAGSTDTQY
size: -
V: TRBV15

CDR3: ASSQEPSAGTDTQY
size: once
V: TRBV4-2

CDR3: ASRDGLSGYQETQY
size: -
V: TRBV7-8

CDR3: ASGPRGLGEQF
size: -
V: TRBV7-6

CDR3: ASSEGEGLYEQY
size: once
V: TRBV9

CDR3: SADGTSGSSYEQY
size: -
V: TRBV29-1

CDR3: ASSLIENTEAF
size: -
V: TRBV5-5

CDR3: ASSLAPWTSGVYEQY
size: once
V: TRBV7-9

CDR3: ASSFRPQVEQF
size: -
V: TRBV5-4

CDR3: ASRHRHSRGTEAF
size: few
V: TRBV25-1

CDR3: SVADSSGANVLT
size: -
V: TRBV29-1

CDR3: AWSVLAGADTQY
size: -
V: TRBV30

CDR3: ASSAGGAGDTQY
size: -
V: TRBV9

CDR3: AWSWSGGRDTEAF
size: once
V: TRBV30

CDR3: ASSLTPSGSQETQY
size: -
V: TRBV5-1

CDR3: ASSPGEQETQY
size: once
V: TRBV2

CDR3: ASSSDRKGNEKLF
size: -
V: TRBV18

CDR3: ASSKITDRDQPQH
size: -
V: TRBV19

CDR3: ASSPGTRGETQY
size: -
V: TRBV7-2

CDR3: ASSPGTGLNQPQH
size: few
V: TRBV19

CDR3: ASSYGQGAYEQY
size: -
V: TRBV6-5

CDR3: ASSPPEETQY
size: once
V: TRBV18

CDR3: ASSDYPGEPYEQY
size: -
V: TRBV6-4

CDR3: AISEDRGRYGQPQH
size: -
V: TRBV10-3

CDR3: AIREAGAVVYEQY
size: -
V: TRBV10-3

CDR3: ASGRRGARIQPQH
size: -
V: TRBV2

CDR3: ASSLRGTGGTEAF
size: once
V: TRBV27

CDR3: ASSLLTRYVDNEQF
size: -
V: TRBV27

CDR3: ASGLRGRQGGFGYT
size: -
V: TRBV27